This TCR beta chain was identified in a study of cytomegalovirus exposure and HLA in healthy donors (dated by TCRdb to 2016 to 2017). About the study as a whole: According to an earlier analysis of 587 of the donors, about 179 million T cells yielded some 120 million unique TCR beta sequences and more than 250 Gb of sequence data. A later analysis re-examined previously published TCR beta repertoires from roughly 720 donors and added high-resolution HLA genotyping to investigate patterns of TCR occurrence. The genetic ancestry cluster associated with self-reported Caucasian donors included 70% to 85% of the roughly 360 genotyped donors. Every discovery cohort repertoire had been produced on one sequencing platform. The study profiled the T cell repertoires of about 640 subjects by immunosequencing and related them to cytomegalovirus serostatus. Genome-wide SNP genotypes for about 60% of the roughly 700 donors were used in a later genetic analysis, which treated that subset as a discovery cohort. Rather than using new phenotypic data, the later analysis identified candidate immune exposures from TCR beta sequences and from how often those sequences occurred across donors. Around 320 gigabases of sequencing data and tens of millions of unique TCR sequences were included in an early release covering 500 to 750 HLA-typed donors. Among some 400 genotyped donors of the cohort, an average of about 240,000 unique TCR beta nucleotide sequences was sequenced per donor, of which about 19% were non-productive. The aim of the study was to test whether cataloging public T cell receptors could identify signatures of past pathogen exposure. A separate validation cohort of approximately 120 different subjects was used in addition to the approximately 610-subject first cohort. Several DR-DQ haplotypes were treated as single units for association and clustering because of strong linkage in the cohort. To predict cytomegalovirus infection status, the study combined high-throughput TCR immunosequencing, statistical association of individual TCRs with disease status, and machine learning. Donor age, sex, ethnicity and CMV serostatus were compiled alongside the repertoire data. The number of donors typed differed by locus, with 629-630 for A, B, C, DRB1 and DQB1, more than 500 for DQA1, 606 for DPA1, and approximately 470 for DPB1. Both class I and class II loci were covered by HLA typing, at four-digit resolution. In an earlier analysis of over 550 of the donors, high-throughput TCR beta sequencing was used to judge whether each TCR beta V gene segment behaved as functional or pseudogenic. Study-wide findings and limitations: Because HLA typing was missing for some donors at each locus, association tests included only the typed subset. In a later analysis, HLA-associated TCR beta chains showed more clonal expansion and lower generation probabilities than non-associated chains that were equally common. The authors suggested that the approach could potentially be generalized to other disease states and immunological phenotypes. The earlier analysis of 450 to 700 of the donors excluded over 15 rarely observed V segments, including chromosome 9 orphons, because counts were too low. In a later genetic analysis, fewer N-insertions in productive TCRs were reported among donors in an Asian-associated ancestry cluster than the roughly 700-donor mean. In a later analysis, the rate of TCR association differed among HLA loci, with DRB1 alleles having the most associated TCRs and HLA-C alleles having the fewest. Immune exposure information for the cohort was limited to CMV serostatus. A later analysis reported that several top co-occurrence clusters appeared linked to parvovirus B19, influenza, CMV and Epstein-Barr virus. The study listed approximately 150 TCR beta chains as associated with cytomegalovirus. The cohort was sequenced for TCR beta chains only, and without alpha or paired-chain data the features that could be detected were limited. When HLA alleles, especially DR and DQ, strongly co-occurred, attributing TCR associations to individual alleles was difficult. Because the 87-base-pair reads could not distinguish some IMGT-functional V segments, including TRBV6-2 and TRBV6-3, those segments were excluded. An earlier analysis of several hundred of the donors showed that most TCR beta V segments appeared in productive rearrangements either about 87% or about 30% of the time, which broadly matched IMGT annotations. The sequencing pipeline was judged likely to have produced a cluster of highly shared sequence variants as a technical artifact. Correlated functional status among segregating V segments might be attributable to linkage disequilibrium, but an unknown experimental factor could not be ruled out. Cytomegalovirus status was reported to be diagnosed by the classifier with high specificity and sensitivity in both the original and validation cohorts. At a false discovery rate of 0.05, a later analysis linked roughly 17,000 TCR beta sequences to specific HLA alleles. A later genetic analysis associated a missense DCLRE1C variant with V-gene and J-gene trimming of TCR beta chains, and an independent cohort replicated the association. Sequencing depth was assumed to be roughly uniform across donors in the presence/absence analyses, though that assumption may not hold. In a later analysis, most CMV-associated TCR beta chains were found to appear HLA-restricted, with HLA associations seemingly driven largely by CMV exposure. In vitro tests confirmed that a few of the cytomegalovirus-associated TCR beta chains recognize cytomegalovirus antigens. A further reported finding was that TCR beta sequences accurately predicted the HLA-A and HLA-B alleles for most subjects in the first cohort. While some public TCRs were present in many individuals, most TCR sequences turned up only very rarely across donors.

A word on this clone: This clone's antigen is unknown. Qualities for individual bases were not recorded, and no much larger clone is one base off. Other DNA sequences from this sample encode an identical CDR3 as well.

The CDR3 has 15 amino acids, counting the end cysteine and phenylalanine. Only the CDR3 DNA stays, 45 bases, in frame from base 1. CDR1 SGHRS and CDR2 YFSETQ were looked up in the germline V gene. V has 7 bases trimmed and J has 5 bases trimmed; junction bases matching no gene number 12. The cohort consisted of approximately 690 healthy bone marrow donors. Cohort members were all nominally healthy when sampled, although unrecorded immune exposures were likely present. The donor was CMV seropositive and was included in the group of 289 seropositive cohort members. Each donor provided a peripheral blood sample, and peripheral blood mononuclear cells were used for TCR beta sequencing. The Qiagen DNeasy Blood Extraction Kit was used to extract genomic DNA from the blood cell samples. The method behind the library was the immunoSEQ multiplex PCR assay. For the multiplex PCR, a mixture combining 60 forward primers for TCR Vbeta segments and 13 reverse primers for TCR Jbeta segments was used. A multiplex PCR assay on genomic DNA amplified the CDR3 region of rearranged TCR beta genes. The amplified TCR beta libraries were sequenced on the Illumina HiSeq System as 87-base-pair reads. The authors' pipeline ran thus. Across the roughly 700 repertoires, a later analysis counted 80 million or so unique TCR beta chains, approximately 10 million of which were shared by at least two donors. A nearest-neighbor algorithm error-corrected the raw reads and collapsed the reads into unique sequences, merging closely related sequences to remove PCR and sequencing errors. To assign V, D and J gene segments, CDR3 sequences were aligned to IMGT reference sequences. For a sequence to be retained, a match of at least six nucleotides to both a V gene segment and a J gene segment was required. A rearrangement was called productive if the CDR3 had no stop codons and remained in frame with V and J, and every other rearrangement was called non-productive. Following IMGT convention, CDR3 was defined as the stretch from the second conserved V-encoded cysteine up to the conserved J-encoded phenylalanine. In an earlier analysis of around 600 of the donors, sequences lacking an unambiguous match to a single V gene segment were excluded. In an earlier analysis of approximately 560 of the donors, a V segment was called functional when productive rearrangements were above 56.7%, and segregating when the standard deviation between donors exceeded 5%. A statistical classification framework was built for diagnosing cytomegalovirus status from the catalog of TCR beta chain sequences. In a later analysis, V and J genes were assigned by comparing TCR nucleotide sequences against IMGT/GENE-DB human TR gene sequences. Using the TCRdist pipeline, a later analysis assigned CDR3 sequences along with most-parsimonious VDJ recombination scenarios. In a later analysis, each TCR beta chain was defined by its CDR3 amino acid sequence together with its V-gene family, and reads lacking a unique V-gene family were excluded. In a later analysis, around 650 highly shared, low-generation-probability nucleotide sequences were removed to address suspected cross-contamination and a sequencing artifact. For each public chain, a later analysis derived a clonal expansion index from normalized ranks of inferred template counts within each repertoire. Generation probabilities in a later analysis came from a VDJ recombination model fitted to out-of-frame rearrangements, and those results were checked against IGoR. Hypergeometric tests were used in a later analysis to score TCR-TCR, TCR-HLA and TCR-CMV co-occurrence, with a repertoire-size bias correction applied to the TCR pairs. In a later analysis, false discovery rates were estimated by permuting HLA or CMV assignments 20 times. In a later analysis, co-occurring TCRs were grouped with DBSCAN, and TCRdist sequence similarity was added when clustering was performed within HLA-allele-positive subsets. Repertoires with fewer than 30,000 or more than 120,000 public chains were left out of co-occurrence clustering, as were a few repertoires with anomalous nucleotide sharing. TCRdb took this table from immuneACCESS and kept in-frame rearrangements with V and J called. Such tables lack part of the clones; where checked against another copy, unresolved V genes explain under half of the gap, and the rest is unexplained. The DNA was the basis for D and trimming; V, J and clone size are from that table. The sample has under 200,000 clones on record, 75% to 80% of them singletons. The ten biggest clones cover roughly 13% of the sample.

This receptor chain uses TRBV5-1 and TRBJ2-5; 9 bases in the junction line up with TRBD1. Sequenced material: PBMCs. The TCR originated in a man aged 50-59 years in good health and CMV-seropositive. The DNA reads as follows: TGCGCCAGCTCTAGACAGGCCGACAGGGGGGAGACCCAGTACTTC. Its coded protein is CASSRQADRGETQYF.